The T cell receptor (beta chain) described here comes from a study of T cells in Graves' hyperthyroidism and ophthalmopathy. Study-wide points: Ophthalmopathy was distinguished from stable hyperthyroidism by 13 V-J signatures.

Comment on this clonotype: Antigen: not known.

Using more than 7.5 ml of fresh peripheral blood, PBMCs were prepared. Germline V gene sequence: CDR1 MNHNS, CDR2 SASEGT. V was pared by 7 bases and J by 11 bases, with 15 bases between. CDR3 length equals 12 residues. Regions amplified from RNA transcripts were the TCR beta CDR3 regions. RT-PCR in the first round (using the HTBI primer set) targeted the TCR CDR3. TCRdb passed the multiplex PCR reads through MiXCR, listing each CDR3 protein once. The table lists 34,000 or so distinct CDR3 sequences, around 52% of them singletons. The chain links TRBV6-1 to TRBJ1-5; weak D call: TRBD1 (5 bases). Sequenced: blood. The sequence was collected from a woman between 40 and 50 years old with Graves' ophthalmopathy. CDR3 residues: CASKTAQETQHF. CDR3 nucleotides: TGTGCCAGCAAGACAGCCCAAGAGACCCAGCATTTT.